Shown below are 30 T cell receptor beta chains from a single sample sequenced in a study of cytomegalovirus exposure and HLA in healthy donors. TCRdb keeps only in-frame clones here, not all; method: immunoSEQ multiplex PCR. Here the sample spans about 98,000 clones, roughly 87% being singletons. The specimen sequenced was PBMCs. Receptors were obtained from a man aged 18 to 30 in good health and CMV-seropositive.

The rearrangement uses TRBV18 and TRBJ1-5; no reliable D call. The CDR3 spans 15 residues. The germline CDR1 and CDR2 sequences are KGHSH and LQKENI. Trimming shortened V by 6 bases and J by 0 bases, and 12 bases separated the two germline ends. CDR3 loop: CASSPRATSNQPQHF. Written as DNA, the CDR3 is TGTGCCAGCTCCCCGAGAGCGACTAGCAATCAGCCCCAGCATTTT.

The rearrangement joins TRBV11-3 to TRBJ2-6, with TRBD1 matching 7 bases. The V segment lost 3 bases and the J segment 4 bases; nucleotides outside the gene matches: 3. Germline V CDR1 and CDR2: SGHNT, YENEEA. The length of the CDR3 is 15 residues. For the CDR3, the DNA is TGTGCCAGCAGCTTGACAGGGTTCGGGGCCAACGTCCTGACTTTC. The encoded protein is CASSLTGFGANVLTF.

The genes are TRBV11-2 and TRBJ2-7, with 7 bases matching TRBD1. The CDR3 runs 16 residues. Germline V lookup: CDR1 SGHAT, CDR2 FQNNGV. V shed 4 bases, J shed 9 bases, and the junction held 18 bases outside the gene matches. The CDR3 bases are TGTGCCAGCAGCTCTTTAGTTCGGGCAGGGGGTATTTCGCAGTACTTC. Translating gives CASSSLVRAGGISQYF.

The chain couples TRBV18 to TRBJ2-7; 12 bases map to TRBD2. V trimming: 3 bases; J trimming: 5 bases; junction bases outside the gene matches: 11. CDR3 length equals 17 residues. Germline V gives CDR1 KGHSH, CDR2 LQKENI. Here the CDR3 DNA reads TGTGCCAGCTCACCTCCTGAGACTAGCGGGAGAGTCAACGAGCAGTACTTC. It yields the protein CASSPPETSGRVNEQYF.

The rearrangement uses TRBV6-5 and TRBJ2-1; 8 nucleotides align to TRBD2. CDR1 is MNHEY, CDR2 SVGAGI, per germline. J was trimmed by 6 bases and V by 7 bases; bases with no gene match: 5. This CDR3 spans 13 amino acids. In DNA, the CDR3 is TGTGCCAGCATGCGGGAGGCCACCAATGAGCAGTTCTTC. This sequence encodes CASMREATNEQFF.

The chain has TRBV7-2 and TRBJ2-7; D remains ambiguous. Germline lookup yields CDR1 SGHTA and CDR2 FQGNSA. The length of the CDR3 is 12 residues. Trimming removed 5 bases at V and 6 bases at J, with 11 bases between. The CDR3 sequence is CASSPTAGEQYF. CDR3 coding DNA: TGTGCCAGCAGCCCAACAGCAGGCGAGCAGTACTTC.

The chain recombines TRBV5-1 with TRBJ1-1; the D is unclear. CDR1 is SGHRS and CDR2 is YFSETQ in the germline V gene. The ends were cut back, 0 bases at V and 3 bases at J, with 9 bases in the middle. The CDR3 runs 14 residues. The CDR3 DNA is TGCGCCAGCAGCTTGGATGGGGAGGACACTGAAGCTTTCTTT. Translation gives CASSLDGEDTEAFF.

The chain has TRBV9 and TRBJ1-3; 8 bases agree with TRBD1. The CDR3 covers 15 residues. V lost 3 bases to trimming and J lost 3 bases; unmatched junction nucleotides: 5. Germline-derived CDR1 and CDR2 are SGDLS and YYNGEE. Here the CDR3 reads CASSAGQGIGNTIYF. Here the CDR3 DNA reads TGTGCCAGCAGCGCAGGACAGGGTATTGGAAACACCATATATTTT.

The chain carries TRBV7-6 and TRBJ2-1; tentative D call: TRBD2 (5 bases). V lost 6 bases and J lost 9, with 12 bases in between. CDR3 length: 12 amino acids. CDR1 SGHVS and CDR2 FNYEAQ come from the germline V gene. The CDR3 loop is CASSISGGEQFF. The CDR3, as DNA: TGTGCCAGCAGTATAAGCGGTGGTGAGCAGTTCTTC.

This sequence joins TRBV29-1 and TRBJ2-7; D perhaps matches TRBD2 (5 bases). Germline CDR1 is SQVTM and CDR2 is ANQGSEA. The V gene lost 1 base and the J gene lost 5 bases, with 9 bases spanning the gap. This CDR3 spans 12 amino acids. Here the CDR3 DNA reads TGCAGCGTTGAAGCCGGGGAAGACGAGCAGTACTTC. Translating it yields CSVEAGEDEQYF.

J is TRBJ2-1 and V is TRBV27, with D possibly TRBD1 on 6 matching bases. Germline CDR1 reads MNHEY; CDR2 reads SMNVEV (reference sequence). V lost 6 bases, J lost 0 bases, and 30 bases lay in between. The CDR3 is 21 residues long. The CDR3 region is CASSSMRYMRTALFSYNEQFF. CDR3 DNA: TGTGCCAGCAGCTCAATGAGGTATATGCGGACAGCACTGTTCTCCTACAATGAGCAGTTCTTC.

The chain recombines TRBV10-3 with TRBJ1-5, with 8 bases fitting TRBD1. This CDR3 is built from 13 residues. Germline V gene lookup returns CDR1 ENHRY and CDR2 SYGVKD. V trimming: 6 bases; J trimming: 5 bases; junction bases outside the gene matches: 3. The CDR3 spells CAIRDRVDQPQHF. CDR3 nucleotides: TGTGCCATCAGGGACAGGGTCGATCAGCCCCAGCATTTT.

This sequence joins TRBV5-4 and TRBJ2-2; 7 bases agree with TRBD2. This CDR3 region has 12 residues. CDR1 SGHNT and CDR2 YYREEE come from the germline V gene (reference sequence). V lost 0 bases and J lost 13; bases outside the gene matches: 3. The CDR3 DNA sequence: TGTGCCAGCAGCTTGGGCGGGGGAGTGCTGTTTTTT. Translation: CASSLGGGVLFF.

This clone was picked up one time. The chain links TRBV7-8 to TRBJ1-1; no clear D. Trimming shortened V by 4 bases and J by 0 bases, and 12 bases separated the two germline ends. The V gene's germline CDR1 is SGHVS and CDR2 FQNEAQ. CDR3 length: 15 amino acids. CDR3 residues: CASSSEGFLNTEAFF. CDR3 coding DNA: TGTGCCAGCAGCTCAGAGGGATTTTTGAACACTGAAGCTTTCTTT. Combining the CDR3 with reference TRBV7-8 and TRBJ1-1 gives the whole variable domain GAGVSQSPRYKVAKRGQDVALRCDPISGHVSLFWYQQALGQGPEFLTYFQNEAQLDKSGLPSDRFFAERPEGSVSTLKIQRTQQEDSAVYLCASSSEGFLNTEAFFGQGTRLTVV.

The chain combines TRBV27 with TRBJ2-1; D is perhaps TRBD2 (5 bases). The CDR3 runs to 15 residues. The germline V and J ends were trimmed by 4 bases and 0 bases, with 10 bases remaining between them. Germline loops: CDR1 MNHEY, CDR2 SMNVEV (reference sequence). The CDR3 here is CASSYGIDSYNEQFF. The DNA for the CDR3 is TGTGCCAGCAGTTACGGGATAGACTCCTACAATGAGCAGTTCTTC.

This chain links TRBV18 with TRBJ1-3; possibly TRBD1 for D (5 bases). This CDR3 has 17 residues. CDR1 is KGHSH, CDR2 LQKENI, per germline. Trimming pared 3 bases from V and 0 bases from J, leaving 15 bases between. CDR3 nucleotides: TGTGCCAGCTCACCTTCTCGTTTGGGGGGCTCTGGAAACACCATATATTTT. Translating gives CASSPSRLGGSGNTIYF.

The chain joins TRBV11-1 to TRBJ2-7; 9 nucleotides agree with TRBD2. The ends lost 1 base at V and 6 bases at J; junction bases unmatched: 1. CDR1 and CDR2 (germline): SGHAT, FQDESV (reference sequence). The CDR3 contains 13 residues. The CDR3 here is CASSLVREGEQYF. The CDR3 DNA is TGTGCCAGCAGCTTAGTGCGGGAGGGCGAGCAGTACTTC.

This chain uses TRBV9 with TRBJ2-5; 11 bases match TRBD2. This CDR3 comprises 18 residues. V was clipped by 4 bases and J by 3 bases; unmatched bases: 14. The V gene's germline CDR1 is SGDLS and CDR2 YYNGEE. CDR3 loop: CASSKLAGDLHKKETQYF. The CDR3 DNA sequence: TGTGCCAGCAGCAAACTAGCGGGGGACCTACACAAAAAAGAGACCCAGTACTTC. The whole variable domain, remainder taken from reference TRBV9 and TRBJ2-5, is DSGVTQTPKHLITATGQRVTLRCSPRSGDLSVYWYQQSLDQGLQFLIQYYNGEERAKGNILERFSAQQFPDLHSELNLSSLELGDSALYFCASSKLAGDLHKKETQYFGPGTRLLVL.

The chain employs TRBV6-4 and TRBJ2-1, with TRBD2 matching 10 bases. Germline V gene sequence: CDR1 MRHNA, CDR2 SNTAGT. The CDR3 covers 15 residues. The trim removed 0 bases at V and 5 bases at J, leaving 1 base unmatched. CDR3 in amino acids: CASSDSAGGHNEQFF. The DNA of the CDR3 is TGTGCCAGCAGTGACTCAGCGGGGGGGCACAATGAGCAGTTCTTC.

The CDR3 sequence: CASSTGQAGLHEQYF. In DNA, the CDR3 is TGCGCCAGCAGTACGGGACAGGCGGGTTTACACGAGCAGTACTTC. The chain couples TRBV10-2 to TRBJ2-7; 8 nucleotides agree with TRBD1. CDR3 size: 15 residues. Per the germline V gene, CDR1 is WSHSY and CDR2 is SAAADI. The J segment lost 5 bases and the V segment lost 5 bases, leaving 11 bases of the junction unmatched.

The V and J genes are TRBV10-3 and TRBJ2-7, with 13 nucleotides matching TRBD2. Germline CDR1 is ENHRY and CDR2 is SYGVKD. The CDR3 is 18 amino acids. The junction had 6 bases not matched to a gene; V was cut back by 0 bases and J by 1 base. The DNA of the CDR3 is TGTGCCATCAGTGAGTCCAGGACTAGCGGGAGCCTGTCCTACGAGCAGTACTTC. Translated, it gives CAISESRTSGSLSYEQYF.

The V call is TRBV5-6, the J call TRBJ2-3; TRBD2 matches 7 bases. Germline CDR1 is SGHDT and CDR2 is YYEEEE. The CDR3 is 14 residues long. After removal of 4 bases from V and 2 bases from J, the junction contained 4 bases not matched to a gene. The CDR3: CASSTRDYTDTQYF. In DNA, the CDR3 is TGTGCCAGCAGCACCCGGGACTACACAGATACGCAGTATTTT.

V usage is TRBV19 and J usage is TRBJ1-5; 11 bases align to TRBD1. The germline CDR1 and CDR2 sequences are LNHDA and SQIVND (reference sequence). With 9 bases clipped from V and 5 bases from J, the junction kept 6 bases outside the gene matches. The CDR3 spans 14 residues. CDR3 amino acids: CASSGTGGYQPQHF. The CDR3, as DNA: TGTGCCAGCTCCGGGACAGGGGGTTATCAGCCCCAGCATTTT.

In its sample, this clone was seen once. This sequence joins TRBV19 and TRBJ1-5, with TRBD1 as a possible D gene (5 bases). V dropped 3 bases and J dropped 4 bases, with 19 bases sitting between them. This CDR3 has 17 amino acids. CDR1 LNHDA and CDR2 SQIVND come from the germline V gene (reference sequence). The CDR3 here is CASSILYRDSQNQPQHF. The CDR3 DNA reads as TGTGCCAGTAGTATCTTGTATCGAGACAGCCAAAATCAGCCCCAGCATTTT.

This clone was recorded only once. J is TRBJ1-2 and V is TRBV7-2; D is undetermined. Germline lookup yields CDR1 SGHTA and CDR2 FQGNSA. The CDR3 consists of 18 residues. Trimming shortened V by 1 base and J by 7 bases, and 25 bases separated the two germline ends. CDR3 sequence (DNA): TGTGCCAGCAGCTTAGTCCCCACCCAAACTGATGGAGGGAGTGGCTACACCTTC. Encoded protein: CASSLVPTQTDGGSGYTF.

The chain has TRBV19 and TRBJ2-5, with 8 bases fitting TRBD1. Germline loops: CDR1 LNHDA, CDR2 SQIVND (reference sequence). The CDR3 is made up of 13 amino acids. Germline trimming cut 9 bases from V and 1 base from J; bases unmatched to any gene: 4. The CDR3 bases are TGTGCCAGCCAAGACAGGGGCCAAGAGACCCAGTACTTC. Translating gives CASQDRGQETQYF.

The chain joins TRBV6-5 to TRBJ2-7; D remains unclear. Germline CDR1 MNHEY, CDR2 SVGAGI. V lost 0 bases and J 4 bases, leaving 10 bases between the germline ends. The CDR3 loop spans 14 amino acids. CDR3 nucleotides: TGTGCCAGCAGTTACTCAGGAGTAATTTACGAGCAGTACTTC. It specifies CASSYSGVIYEQYF.

This chain joins TRBV4-1 and TRBJ2-7; 11 positions match TRBD2. The germline V gene encodes CDR1 MGHRA and CDR2 YSYEKL. CDR3 size: 15 residues. The V segment lost 2 bases and the J segment 5 bases; nucleotides outside the gene matches: 5. The CDR3 bases are TGCGCCAGCAGCCAACTACTAGCGGGAGAGGACGAGCAGTACTTC. Translating gives CASSQLLAGEDEQYF.

This CDR3 is CASSSGNKQFF. The CDR3 DNA reads TGTGCCAGCAGCTCCGGGAATAAGCAGTTCTTC. This chain joins TRBV7-3 and TRBJ2-1; possibly TRBD2 for D (5 bases). CDR3 length equals 11 residues. The V gene lost 4 bases and the J gene lost 11 bases, with 9 bases spanning the gap. Germline assignment: CDR1 SGHTA and CDR2 FQGTGA.

V gene TRBV7-2 combines with J gene TRBJ2-7; D possibly corresponds to TRBD1 (5 bases). CDR3 length: 13 residues. CDR1 is SGHTA, CDR2 FQGNSA, per germline. With 4 bases removed from V and 6 bases from J, the gap between germline ends came to 13 bases. In DNA form, the CDR3 reads TGTGCCAGCAGCTCGGACATGAAGGGCGAGCAGTACTTC. Amino acids: CASSSDMKGEQYF.